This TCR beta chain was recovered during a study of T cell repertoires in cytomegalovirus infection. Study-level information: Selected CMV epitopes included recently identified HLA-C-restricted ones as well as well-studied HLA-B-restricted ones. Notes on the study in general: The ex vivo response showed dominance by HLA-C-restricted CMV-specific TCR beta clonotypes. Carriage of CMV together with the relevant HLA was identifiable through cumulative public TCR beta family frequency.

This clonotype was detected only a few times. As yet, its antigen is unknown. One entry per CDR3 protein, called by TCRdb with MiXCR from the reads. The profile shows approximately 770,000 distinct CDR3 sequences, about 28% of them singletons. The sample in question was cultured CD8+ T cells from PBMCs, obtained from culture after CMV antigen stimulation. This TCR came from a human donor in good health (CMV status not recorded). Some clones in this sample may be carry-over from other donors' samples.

The CDR3 spells CATSGDRGHQPQHF. The CDR3 region has the DNA TGTGCCACCAGCGGGGACAGGGGTCATCAGCCCCAGCATTTT. The chain carries TRBV15 and TRBJ1-5, with 10 bases fitting TRBD1. CDR1 LNHNV and CDR2 YYDKDF come from the germline V gene (reference sequence). CDR3 length: 14 amino acids. V trimming: 5 bases; J trimming: 5 bases; junction bases outside the gene matches: 3.